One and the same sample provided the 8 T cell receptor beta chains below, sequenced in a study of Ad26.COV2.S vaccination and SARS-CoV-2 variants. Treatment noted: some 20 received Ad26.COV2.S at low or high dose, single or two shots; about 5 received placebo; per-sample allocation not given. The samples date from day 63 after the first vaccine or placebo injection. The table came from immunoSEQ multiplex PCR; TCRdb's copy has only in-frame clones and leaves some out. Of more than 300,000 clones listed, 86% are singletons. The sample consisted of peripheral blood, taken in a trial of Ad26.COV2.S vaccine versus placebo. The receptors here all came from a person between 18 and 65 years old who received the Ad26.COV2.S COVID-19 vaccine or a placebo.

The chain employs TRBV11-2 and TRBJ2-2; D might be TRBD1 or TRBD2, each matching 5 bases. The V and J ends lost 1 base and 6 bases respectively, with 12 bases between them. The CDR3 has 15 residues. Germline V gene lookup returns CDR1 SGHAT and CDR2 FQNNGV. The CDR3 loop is CASSLVVGGPGELFF. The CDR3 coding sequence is TGTGCCAGCAGCTTAGTCGTTGGGGGTCCCGGGGAGCTGTTTTTT.

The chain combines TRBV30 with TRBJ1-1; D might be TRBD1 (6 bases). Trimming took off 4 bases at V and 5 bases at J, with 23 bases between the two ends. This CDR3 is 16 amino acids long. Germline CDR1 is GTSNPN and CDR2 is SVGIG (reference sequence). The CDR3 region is CAWTLTRGGVLTEAFF. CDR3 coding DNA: TGTGCCTGGACGTTGACCAGGGGAGGCGTTTTGACTGAAGCTTTCTTT.

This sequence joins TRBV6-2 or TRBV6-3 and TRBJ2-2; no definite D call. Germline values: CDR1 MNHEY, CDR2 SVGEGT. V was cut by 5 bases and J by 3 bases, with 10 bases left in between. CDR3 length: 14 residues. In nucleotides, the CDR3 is TGTGCCAGCAGTCCACTACAAGACACCGGGGAGCTGTTTTTT. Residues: CASSPLQDTGELFF.

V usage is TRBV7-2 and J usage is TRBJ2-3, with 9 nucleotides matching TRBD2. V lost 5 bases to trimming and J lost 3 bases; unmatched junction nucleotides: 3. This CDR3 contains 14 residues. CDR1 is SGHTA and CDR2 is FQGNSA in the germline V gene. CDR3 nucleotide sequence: TGTGCCAGCAGCCCGGGACTAGCAACAGATACGCAGTATTTT. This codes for CASSPGLATDTQYF.

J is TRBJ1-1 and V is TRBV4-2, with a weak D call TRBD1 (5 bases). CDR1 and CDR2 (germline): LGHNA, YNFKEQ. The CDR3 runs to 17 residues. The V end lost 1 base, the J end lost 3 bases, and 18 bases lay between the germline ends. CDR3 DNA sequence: TGTGCCAGCAGCCAAGGGGAAGGCAGGGAAAGGGACACTGAAGCTTTCTTT. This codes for CASSQGEGRERDTEAFF.

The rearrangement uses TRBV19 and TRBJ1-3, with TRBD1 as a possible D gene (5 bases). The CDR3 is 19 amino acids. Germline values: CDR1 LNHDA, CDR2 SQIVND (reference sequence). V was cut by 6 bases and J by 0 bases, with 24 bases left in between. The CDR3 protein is CASSSPGRASSFSGNTIYF. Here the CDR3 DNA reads TGTGCCAGTAGCTCCCCGGGCAGGGCCTCTTCATTCTCTGGAAACACCATATATTTT.

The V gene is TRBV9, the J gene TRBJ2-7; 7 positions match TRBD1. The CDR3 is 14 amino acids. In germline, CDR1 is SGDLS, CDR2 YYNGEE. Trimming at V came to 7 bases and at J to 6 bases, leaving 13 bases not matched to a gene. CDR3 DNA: TGTGCCAGCCAGCACGGGGACAGCCCCGGCGAGCAGTACTTC. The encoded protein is CASQHGDSPGEQYF.

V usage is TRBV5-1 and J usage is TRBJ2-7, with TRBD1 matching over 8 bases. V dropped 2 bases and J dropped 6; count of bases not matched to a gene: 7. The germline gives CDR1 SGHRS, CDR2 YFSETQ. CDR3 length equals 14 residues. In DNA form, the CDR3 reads TGCGCCAGCAGCTTCCGGCAGGGGGCAGGCGAGCAGTACTTC. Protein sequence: CASSFRQGAGEQYF.